This TCR beta chain is from a study of T cells in Graves' hyperthyroidism and ophthalmopathy (dated by TCRdb to about 2019). Turning to the overall study: To identify distinguishing TCR V-J signatures, a discovery cohort of around 100 patients was used, comprising 40 to 45 with Graves' ophthalmopathy and some 60 with stable Graves' hyperthyroidism. For training and testing, the 80 to 100 patients in the discovery cohort were randomly divided in a 7:3 ratio. Once sampling was done, hyperthyroidism patients were given methimazole at a starting dose of 30 mg daily, whereas ophthalmopathy patients were given high-dose intravenous methylprednisolone. Thyroid tissue and blood T-cell repertoires from six Graves' hyperthyroidism patients were also compared in the study. The paper describes TCR Vbeta CDR3 sequencing of around 130 peripheral blood samples, made up of some 40 ophthalmopathy patients, over 70 hyperthyroidism patients and about 17 progressor patients. Prospective prediction of ophthalmopathy was tested in an independent validation cohort of some 20 hyperthyroidism patients and 15 to 17 patients who later progressed to ophthalmopathy.

The paper as a whole reports these results and caveats: Most expanded thyroid clonotypes (frequency above 0.001) were also detected in blood, a finding suggesting that blood repertoires may reflect thyroid immune responses. A 13 V-J signature model separated ophthalmopathy from stable hyperthyroidism, with around 88% sensitivity and 81.08% specificity in cross-validation and 80%/75% in testing. In validation, the model predicted progression to ophthalmopathy with just under 71% sensitivity and around 72% specificity, a median of 6.5 months before onset. No statistical method was used to set the sample size in advance, and investigators knew the group allocation.

Amplification of TCR beta CDR3 regions was carried out from RNA transcripts. The TCR CDR3 was subjected to a first round of RT-PCR using the HTBI primer set and the Qiagen OneStep RT-PCR kit. A second multiplex PCR round built the libraries, followed by size selection and purification. Libraries were sequenced paired-end with 100 bp reads on an Illumina HiSeq2000. In the source study's methods: SOAPnuke was used to process the raw data, removing reads that contained adapters or uncalled bases, had a mean Phred below 15, or lacked an exact match to the constant primer or identifier. COPE v1.2.5 was used to merge the high-quality paired reads, and each unique nucleotide sequence was defined as a clonotype. MiTCR v1.1 was used to align clonotypes to the IMGT TRBV, TRBD and TRBJ reference segments. Only V-J combinations with frequency above 0.0001, covering roughly 99% of repertoires, were analysed. The TCS score was defined as the ratio of F50 (clonal expansion) to E x V (chaos), calculated using BLOSUM62-based TCRdist between CDR3 peptides within each V-J. Welch's t-statistics and random forest reduced around 510 V-J features to 13, which were used in a naive Bayes classifier (R e1071). TCRdb reprocessed the public reads (quality trimming at Q25 with fastp, clone calling with MiXCR) and kept in-frame beta chains. Every entry covers one CDR3 protein and lists the most common genes and DNA from its rows. For this entry, the V and J calls and clone size follow TCRdb and not the study's own pipeline. The sample table records approximately 590,000 distinct CDR3 sequences; under 60% of these occur just once. Jointly, the top ten make up approximately 8.2% of the sample.

Details on this clonotype: What antigen it recognizes has not been identified. This may stem from a read error, because a much larger clone lies one nucleotide away.

The junction shows trimming of 9 bases on V and 0 bases on J, and the gene matches do not reach 2 bases of it. The germline V gene gives CDR1 as ENHRY and CDR2 as SYGVKD. The CDR3, cysteine through phenylalanine, is 12 amino acids long. Of all the DNA, just the CDR3 is kept, 36 bases in frame from base 1. Stable Graves' hyperthyroidism was defined as the absence of progression to ophthalmopathy over 18 months of follow-up. Hyperthyroidism patients were newly diagnosed, had a disease duration of under 2 months, and were aged 18 to 65 years. Any patient with an uncontrolled infection, another autoimmune disease, pregnancy or lactation was excluded. Diagnoses were established on the basis of clinical symptoms, serum thyroxine and TRAb, thyroid ultrasound, and orbital computed tomography. Total RNA was extracted using Trizol reagent, and RNA quality was assessed on an Agilent 2100 Bioanalyzer.

This TCR was recovered from a woman aged 18 to 35 with Graves' hyperthyroidism. Donor details come from another sample of the same person, matched by shared clones. The sample taken for sequencing was peripheral blood or thyroid tissue (not recorded which). The sequence links TRBV10-3 to TRBJ2-7, and TRBD1 aligns with 7 junction nucleotides. This receptor has the CDR3 CAIRQGSYEQYF. In nucleotide form, the sequence is TGTGCCATAAGACAGGGCTCCTACGAGCAGTACTTC.